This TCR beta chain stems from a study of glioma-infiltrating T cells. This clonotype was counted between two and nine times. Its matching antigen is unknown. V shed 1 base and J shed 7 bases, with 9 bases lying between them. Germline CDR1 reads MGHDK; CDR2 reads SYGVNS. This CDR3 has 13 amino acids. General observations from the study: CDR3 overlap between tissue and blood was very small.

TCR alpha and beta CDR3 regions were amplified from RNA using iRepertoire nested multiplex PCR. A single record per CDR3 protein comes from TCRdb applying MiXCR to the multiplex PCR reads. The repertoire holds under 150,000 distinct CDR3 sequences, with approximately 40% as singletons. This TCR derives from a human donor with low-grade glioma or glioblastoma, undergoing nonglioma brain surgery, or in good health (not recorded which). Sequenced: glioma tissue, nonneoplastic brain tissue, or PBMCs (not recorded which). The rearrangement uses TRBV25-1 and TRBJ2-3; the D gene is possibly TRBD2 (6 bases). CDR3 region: CASSESGDYTQYF. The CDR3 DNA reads TGTGCCAGCAGTGAATCGGGAGATTATACGCAGTATTTT.